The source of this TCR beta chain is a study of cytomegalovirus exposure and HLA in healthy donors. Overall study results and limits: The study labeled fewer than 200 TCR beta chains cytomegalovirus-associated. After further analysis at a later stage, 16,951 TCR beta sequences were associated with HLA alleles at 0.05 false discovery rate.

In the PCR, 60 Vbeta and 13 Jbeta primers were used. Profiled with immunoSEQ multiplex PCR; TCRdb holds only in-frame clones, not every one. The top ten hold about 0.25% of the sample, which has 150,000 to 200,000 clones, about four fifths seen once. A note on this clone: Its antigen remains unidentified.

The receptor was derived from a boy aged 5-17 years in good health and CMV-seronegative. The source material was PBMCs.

CDR3 sequence (DNA): TGTGCCAGCAGTGGCGTATGGAGGGGGCGATTGGGCGAGCAGTACTTC. Protein: CASSGVWRGRLGEQYF. V is TRBV25-1 and J is TRBJ2-5; weak D call: TRBD1 (7 bases). The DNA end favors TRBJ2-7, so the J call may be wrong. The CDR3 totals 16 residues. The germline CDR1 and CDR2 sequences are MGHDK and SYGVNS.